This T cell receptor beta chain was profiled in a study of blood T cell repertoires in COVID-19. Background on the study: Donors in the United States, Italy and Spain gave samples during acute or convalescent COVID-19. The analysed material was cDNA or gDNA that came from T cells, B-cell-depleted T cells, or PBMCs.

Looked up from germline, CDR1 is SNHLY and CDR2 is FYNNEI. The V gene lost 4 bases and the J gene lost 1 base, with 16 bases spanning the gap. The CDR3 is 16 residues long. The authors' processing: Using reference gene primer amplification, nucleated cell counts were estimated. This table comes from immunoSEQ multiplex PCR, and its TCRdb copy is limited to in-frame clones, with some not included. The DNA was the basis for D and trimming; V, J and clone size are from that table. The sample consists of over 200,000 clones, around 88% of them appearing once. Sequencing input: peripheral blood. This sequence originates from a man older than 75 with acute or convalescent COVID-19. This chain joins TRBV2 and TRBJ1-1; no clear D. The CDR3 reads CASSGFRLGRNTEAFF. The CDR3 DNA sequence: TGTGCCAGCAGTGGGTTCCGTTTAGGGAGGAACACTGAAGCTTTCTTT.